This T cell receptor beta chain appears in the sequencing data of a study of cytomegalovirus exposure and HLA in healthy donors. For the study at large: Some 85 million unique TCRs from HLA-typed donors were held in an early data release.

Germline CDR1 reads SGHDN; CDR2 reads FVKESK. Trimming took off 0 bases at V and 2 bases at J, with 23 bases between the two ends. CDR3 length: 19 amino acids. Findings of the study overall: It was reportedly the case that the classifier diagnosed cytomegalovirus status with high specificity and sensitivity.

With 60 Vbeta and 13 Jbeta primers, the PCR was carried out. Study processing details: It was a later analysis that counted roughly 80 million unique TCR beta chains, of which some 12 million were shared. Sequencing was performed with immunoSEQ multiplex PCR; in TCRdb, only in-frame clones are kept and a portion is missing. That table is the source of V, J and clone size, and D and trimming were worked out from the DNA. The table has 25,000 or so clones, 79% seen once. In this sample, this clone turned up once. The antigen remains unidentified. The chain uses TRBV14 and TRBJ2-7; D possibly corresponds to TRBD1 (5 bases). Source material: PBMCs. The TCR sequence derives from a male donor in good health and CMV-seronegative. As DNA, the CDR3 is TGTGCCAGCAGCCAAGATCAGGGCTACACCCTCGCTGGGGCCTACGAGCAGTACTTC. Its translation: CASSQDQGYTLAGAYEQYF.